A selection of T cell receptor beta chains follows, all from one sample in a study of monozygotic twins with inflammatory bowel disease. TCRdb re-called the 5' RACE reads; every CDR3 protein appears as one record, without DNA. In all, the sample yields around 190,000 distinct CDR3 sequences. The sample comprised blood. These receptors were collected from a human donor with ulcerative colitis or Crohn's disease, or a healthy co-twin of an affected twin (not recorded which). Each CDR3 is given with its conserved first and last residue. Each record gives: CDR3 protein, J gene, V gene.

CDR3: CASSFVNCVTGDGYTF; J: TRBJ1-2; V: TRBV11-1
CDR3: CASSLGHFPLGKETQYF; J: TRBJ2-5; V: TRBV7-9
CDR3: CASSPYGPPDTQYF; J: TRBJ2-3; V: TRBV7-6
CDR3: CASTELGTFGNTIYF; J: TRBJ1-3; V: TRBV12-3/TRBV12-4
CDR3: CASSPQAGLTEAFF; J: TRBJ1-1; V: TRBV11-2
CDR3: CASRTAANTGELFF; J: TRBJ2-2; V: TRBV6-4
CDR3: CASSLTVPEITRHGYTF; J: TRBJ1-2; V: TRBV5-6
CDR3: CSARDVRTGLGSTEAFF; J: TRBJ1-1; V: TRBV20-1
CDR3: CASSYARDSYGYTF; J: TRBJ1-2; V: TRBV6-2/TRBV6-3
CDR3: CASSLVVYEQYF; J: TRBJ2-7; V: TRBV11-2
CDR3: CASSLVPGIPGYTF; J: TRBJ1-2; V: TRBV7-9
CDR3: CASREWTGVDTEAFF; J: TRBJ1-1; V: TRBV6-1
CDR3: CASSYNGERESSYEQYF; J: TRBJ2-7; V: TRBV6-2/TRBV6-3
CDR3: CSARRDYTEAFF; J: TRBJ1-1; V: TRBV20-1
CDR3: CATSDSGGNQPQHF; J: TRBJ1-5; V: TRBV24-1
CDR3: CASSYSRQRNQPQHF; J: TRBJ1-5; V: TRBV6-5
CDR3: CASSLGTGYQPQHF; J: TRBJ1-5; V: TRBV12-3/TRBV12-4
CDR3: CASSQDGGGEKLFF; J: TRBJ1-4; V: TRBV3-1
CDR3: CASSYDNTGELFF; J: TRBJ2-2; V: TRBV6-2/TRBV6-3
CDR3: CASSDYSPPYEQYF; J: TRBJ2-7; V: TRBV5-1
CDR3: CASRETSGPNNEQFF; J: TRBJ2-1; V: TRBV12-3/TRBV12-4
CDR3: CASSAPTSGGIDEQYF; J: TRBJ2-7; V: TRBV5-1
CDR3: CASSLGGSSGPSSGANVLTF; J: TRBJ2-6; V: TRBV11-2
CDR3: CASSLRPRQANQPQHF; J: TRBJ1-5; V: TRBV7-2
CDR3: CSAPDRVSSGYGYTF; J: TRBJ1-2; V: TRBV20-1
CDR3: CASSETGDTQYF; J: TRBJ2-3; V: TRBV2
CDR3: CASSSWGEQFF; J: TRBJ2-1; V: TRBV12-3/TRBV12-4
CDR3: CASSSRNLKSSPLHF; J: TRBJ1-6; V: TRBV7-2
CDR3: CASTGHHQETQYF; J: TRBJ2-5; V: TRBV2
CDR3: CASSQGVGLVRIGRNEQFF; J: TRBJ2-1; V: TRBV4-1
CDR3: CAISLRVLLTGDRSYEQYF; J: TRBJ2-7; V: TRBV10-3
CDR3: CASSLAGTVSNQPQHF; J: TRBJ1-5; V: TRBV12-3/TRBV12-4
CDR3: CASSPALGEQFF; J: TRBJ2-1; V: TRBV5-6
CDR3: CSAQGSHNEQFF; J: TRBJ2-1; V: TRBV20-1
CDR3: CASSPPGPGRQFF; J: TRBJ2-1; V: TRBV7-8
CDR3: CASSPQKNYEQYF; J: TRBJ2-7; V: TRBV18
CDR3: CASSSVGQRVYNSPLHF; J: TRBJ1-6; V: TRBV7-9
CDR3: CASSLQQGGSTQYF; J: TRBJ2-3; V: TRBV7-2
CDR3: CASSEAPGFDSIVYGYTF; J: TRBJ1-2; V: TRBV6-1
CDR3: CASSYGYSYNSPLHF; J: TRBJ1-6; V: TRBV6-5